These 15 T cell receptor beta chains were all obtained from the same sample, sequenced in a study of cytomegalovirus exposure and HLA in healthy donors. Assay: immunoSEQ multiplex PCR; the TCRdb copy retains only in-frame clones and omits some. The sample contains over 200,000 clones, around 90% of which appear only once. Source material: PBMCs. Receptors originate from a woman between 25 and 40 years old in good health and CMV-seronegative.

J is TRBJ2-7 and V is TRBV14; 7 bases are a match to TRBD2. The J segment lost 3 bases and the V segment lost 4 bases, leaving 12 bases of the junction unmatched. This CDR3 is built from 16 residues. Germline CDR1 and CDR2: SGHDN and FVKESK. The CDR3 DNA is TGTGCCAGCAGCCTTGTAGCGGGCTTACCATACTACGAGCAGTACTTC. Amino acid sequence: CASSLVAGLPYYEQYF. Based on the CDR3 plus reference TRBV14 and TRBJ2-7, the full variable domain is EAGVTQFPSHSVIEKGQTVTLRCDPISGHDNLYWYRRVMGKEIKFLLHFVKESKQDESGMPNNRFLAERTGGTYSTLKVQPAELEDSGVYFCASSLVAGLPYYEQYFGPGTRLTVT.

This sequence joins TRBV7-2 and TRBJ2-5; possibly TRBD1 for D (5 bases). The CDR3 sequence is 15 residues long. Trimming pared 5 bases from V and 0 bases from J, leaving 13 bases between. Germline lookup yields CDR1 SGHTA and CDR2 FQGNSA. Here the CDR3 DNA reads TGTGCCAGCAGCAACCAAAGACAGAACCAAGAGACCCAGTACTTC. Translating gives CASSNQRQNQETQYF.

The chain has TRBV5-1 and TRBJ1-3; D ambiguous. The CDR3 has 16 amino acids. CDR1 and CDR2 (germline): SGHRS, YFSETQ. V was cut by 0 bases and J by 3 bases, with 13 bases left in between. This CDR3 reads CASSLDGVVFGNTIYF. The DNA of the CDR3 is TGCGCCAGCAGCTTGGATGGCGTGGTTTTTGGAAACACCATATATTTT.

The V gene is TRBV19, the J gene TRBJ2-7; D uncertain. Trimming stripped 7 bases from V and 0 bases from J, with 13 bases between. The CDR3 is 14 residues long. CDR1 and CDR2 from the germline V gene are LNHDA and SQIVND (reference sequence). The CDR3 loop is CASKVSSSSYEQYF. The CDR3 DNA follows: TGTGCCAGTAAGGTCAGTTCTAGCTCCTACGAGCAGTACTTC.

This sequence joins TRBV6-5 and TRBJ2-7; TRBD2 agrees at 7 bases. CDR1 and CDR2 from the germline V gene are MNHEY and SVGAGI. V lost 5 bases and J lost 3; bases outside the gene matches: 1. CDR3 length equals 12 residues. CDR3 nucleotide sequence: TGTGCCAGCAGTAGGACTAGCTACGAGCAGTACTTC. Amino acids: CASSRTSYEQYF.

V gene TRBV28 combines with J gene TRBJ1-5; the D gene is possibly TRBD1 (6 bases). Germline V lookup: CDR1 MDHEN, CDR2 SYDVKM. This CDR3 is 16 amino acids long. V lost 3 bases, J lost 12 bases, and 24 bases lay in between. CDR3 coding DNA: TGTGCCAGCAGTTTTCGGTGGGACACCGTCCTCGGGGGCCAGCATTTT. As protein: CASSFRWDTVLGGQHF.

The J gene is TRBJ2-7, the V gene TRBV28; 9 bases map to TRBD1. Germline values: CDR1 MDHEN, CDR2 SYDVKM. V trimming: 4 bases; J trimming: 0 bases; junction bases outside the gene matches: 4. CDR3 length: 15 amino acids. The CDR3 loop reads CASSWDRDDSYEQYF. The DNA of the CDR3 is TGTGCCAGCAGTTGGGACAGGGATGACTCCTACGAGCAGTACTTC. Looking up the rest from reference TRBV28 and TRBJ2-7 gives the full variable domain: DVKVTQSSRYLVKRTGEKVFLECVQDMDHENMFWYRQDPGLGLRLIYFSYDVKMKEKGDIPEGYSVSREKKERFSLILESASTNQTSMYLCASSWDRDDSYEQYFGPGTRLTVT.

The V and J genes are TRBV7-9 and TRBJ2-5; the match to TRBD2 covers 13 bases. This CDR3 spans 17 amino acids. Losses at the gene ends were 4 bases for V and 2 bases for J; bases not matched to a gene: 7. CDR1 and CDR2 (germline): SEHNR, FQNEAQ (reference sequence). CDR3 residues: CASSYNGLAGDQETQYF. The CDR3 DNA reads as TGTGCCAGCAGCTACAACGGACTAGCGGGAGATCAAGAGACCCAGTACTTC. Full variable domain (outside the CDR3, taken from reference TRBV7-9 and TRBJ2-5): DTGVSQNPRHKITKRGQNVTFRCDPISEHNRLYWYRQTLGQGPEFLTYFQNEAQLEKSRLLSDRFSAERPKGSFSTLEIQRTEQGDSAMYLCASSYNGLAGDQETQYFGPGTRLLVL.

This chain connects TRBV7-9 to TRBJ2-2, with D maybe TRBD2 (5 bases). V lost 5 bases to trimming and J lost 4 bases, with 11 bases between them. The CDR3 runs 14 residues. The germline V gene encodes CDR1 SEHNR and CDR2 FQNEAQ (reference sequence). In DNA form, the CDR3 reads TGTGCCAGCAGCCCCGAGGGCTCCACCGGGGAGCTGTTTTTT. Translated, it gives CASSPEGSTGELFF.

On this clone: The same CDR3 arises from other DNA sequences in this sample as well. The chain links TRBV9 to TRBJ2-7; D is ambiguous. Per the germline V gene, CDR1 is SGDLS and CDR2 is YYNGEE. The length of the CDR3 is 14 residues. With 0 bases removed from V and 0 bases from J, the gap between germline ends came to 7 bases. CDR3 DNA: TGTGCCAGCAGCGTAGAAGGCAGCTCCTACGAGCAGTACTTC. The encoded protein is CASSVEGSSYEQYF. Variable domain in full (rest from reference TRBV9 and TRBJ2-7): DSGVTQTPKHLITATGQRVTLRCSPRSGDLSVYWYQQSLDQGLQFLIQYYNGEERAKGNILERFSAQQFPDLHSELNLSSLELGDSALYFCASSVEGSSYEQYFGPGTRLTVT.

DNA of the CDR3: TGTGCCAGCAGCTTGGCCGGGACAGGGTTCGAGACCCAGTACTTC. Its protein product is CASSLAGTGFETQYF. V and J are TRBV5-5 and TRBJ2-5; 9 nucleotides match TRBD1. CDR3 length equals 15 residues. Germline CDR1 SGHKS, CDR2 YYEKEE (reference sequence). The trim removed 0 bases at V and 5 bases at J, leaving 5 bases unmatched.

In nucleotides, the CDR3 is TGTGCCAGCAGGACAGAGGGGGCGGGACCCTCGCTCGAGCAGTACTTC. This translates into CASRTEGAGPSLEQYF. V gene TRBV7-9 combines with J gene TRBJ2-7; perhaps TRBD1 as D (7 bases). The V and J ends lost 6 bases and 6 bases respectively, with 24 bases between them. The germline gives CDR1 SEHNR, CDR2 FQNEAQ (reference sequence). The CDR3 consists of 16 residues.

Notes on this clone: The sample holds other DNA sequences that translate to the same CDR3. The V call is TRBV4-2, the J call TRBJ2-1; D remains unclear. This CDR3 is 13 amino acids long. In germline, CDR1 is LGHNA, CDR2 YNFKEQ. Trimming shortened V by 0 bases and J by 6 bases, and 6 bases separated the two germline ends. The DNA for the CDR3 is TGTGCCAGCAGCCAAGATCTTTTCAATGAGCAGTTCTTC. Amino acids: CASSQDLFNEQFF.

The chain recombines TRBV4-3 with TRBJ2-7, with 11 bases matching TRBD2. J was trimmed by 4 bases and V by 4 bases; bases with no gene match: 3. From germline, CDR1 is LGHNA and CDR2 YSLEER. This CDR3 is 14 amino acids long. The CDR3 region has the DNA TGCGCCAGCAGCCCGACTAGCGGGGATTACGAGCAGTACTTC. Translating it yields CASSPTSGDYEQYF.

This chain uses TRBV5-6 with TRBJ2-6; tentative D call: TRBD1 (6 bases). V lost 3 bases and J 0 bases, leaving 13 bases between the germline ends. The CDR3 length is 17 residues. Germline CDR1 and CDR2: SGHDT and YYEEEE. Written as DNA, the CDR3 is TGTGCCAGCAGCTCGACAGGTGTTGGCTCTGGGGCCAACGTCCTGACTTTC. This translates into CASSSTGVGSGANVLTF.